One and the same sample provided the 25 T cell receptor beta chains below, sequenced in a study of T cells in women clearing cervical HPV infection (dated by TCRdb to 2016 to 2018). Library preparation used the immunoSEQ multiplex PCR assay. Entries here come from immuneACCESS through TCRdb and include only in-frame sequences with V and J called. Some clones fail to appear in such tables; in the studies checked, an unresolved V gene covers under half of the shortfall, and the cause of the remainder is unknown. The table kept for this sample lists under 50,000 clones. The leading ten clones occupy under 7% of the sample. The sample taken for sequencing was blood buffy coat. These receptors were collected from a woman between 18 and 75 years old with a cervical HPV16 infection that either progressed to CIN3+ or cleared (not recorded which).

As concerns this clone: With the read ending 3 residues before the CDR3 end, the germline J gene is used to fill in that end. The chain joins TRBV23-1 to TRBJ2-7; TRBD1 matches at 7 bases. TRBV23-1 has ORF status, its function being uncertain. The CDR3 consists of 17 residues. The ends lost 6 bases at V and 0 bases at J; junction bases unmatched: 14. The CDR3 here is CASSPWTGNHSSYEQYF. CDR3 DNA, as far as it was read: TGCGCCAGCAGCCCCTGGACAGGTAATCATAGCTCCTACGAG.

Points on this clone: The read finishes 3 residues shy of the CDR3 end, and the germline J gene is used to complete it. The chain is built from TRBV19 and TRBJ2-1; 15 nucleotides agree with TRBD2. The CDR3 spans 18 residues. Losses at the gene ends were 5 bases for V and 7 bases for J; bases not matched to a gene: 12. CDR1 is LNHDA and CDR2 is SQIVND in the germline V gene (reference sequence). CDR3 sequence reads: CASSERTSGRASRNEQFF. The CDR3 bases that were read are TGTGCCAGTAGTGAAAGGACTAGCGGGAGGGCCTCTCGAAATGAG.

Points on this clone: Read data end 3 residues before the CDR3 end; the end is taken from the germline J gene. The chain carries TRBV19 and TRBJ1-1; 9 bases are shared with TRBD1. The CDR3 has 17 amino acids. V dropped 4 bases and J dropped 2; count of bases not matched to a gene: 11. Germline V gene lookup returns CDR1 LNHDA and CDR2 SQIVND (reference sequence). The sequenced part of the CDR3 DNA is TGTGCCAGTAGTAATGGCCTTACAGGGGGCTTAAACACTGAA. Protein product: CASSNGLTGGLNTE. The complete CDR3 sequence is CASSNGLTGGLNTEAFF.

Details on this clone: The read ends 3 residues before the CDR3 terminus; that terminus is restored from the germline J gene. The gene calls are TRBV7-2 and TRBJ1-2; the D is unclear. Germline V gene sequence: CDR1 SGHTA, CDR2 FQGNSA. This CDR3 comprises 15 residues. The part of the CDR3 DNA that was read is TGTGCCAGCAGCTCGTATACTAGCGGAGTCTACGAC. This codes for CASSSYTSGVYD. The whole CDR3 protein is CASSSYTSGVYDYTF.

A remark on this clone: The sequenced fragment ends 3 residues before the CDR3 boundary, so the rest is inferred from the germline J gene. J is TRBJ1-4 and V is TRBV30; TRBD1 might be the D (5 bases). This CDR3 contains 15 residues. Trimming removed 5 bases from V and 5 bases from J, with 18 bases in between. The germline gives CDR1 GTSNPN, CDR2 SVGIG (reference sequence). Incomplete CDR3 DNA: TGTGCCTGGGGAGAGGGCCAAGGGGCCAATGAAAAA. Translating it yields CAWGEGQGANEK. Given in full, the CDR3 is CAWGEGQGANEKLFF.

As concerns this clone: With the read ending 3 residues before the CDR3 end, the germline J gene is used to fill in that end. The V gene is TRBV2, the J gene TRBJ2-5; 12 nucleotides line up with TRBD2. From germline, CDR1 is SNHLY and CDR2 FYNNEI. The CDR3 totals 17 residues. With V trimmed by 6 bases and J by 5 bases, 13 bases remained unmatched. The CDR3 loop reads CASRTTSGRQLGETQYF. CDR3 DNA, as far as it was read: TGTGCCAGCAGGACGACTAGCGGGAGACAACTAGGGGAGACC.

On this clone itself: The read terminates 3 residues before the CDR3 end, so the remaining end is supplied by the germline J gene. This rearrangement joins TRBV20-1 to TRBJ2-3; D unclear. CDR1 is DFQATT and CDR2 is SNEGSKA in the germline V gene (reference sequence). The CDR3 covers 16 residues. CDR3 amino acids: CSARDRRDNSNQPQYF. The sequenced part of the CDR3 DNA is TGCAGTGCTAGAGATAGACGAGATAATAGCAATCAGCCG.

Comments on this clone: Read coverage stops 3 residues before the CDR3 terminus; the germline J gene supplies the remainder. The chain links TRBV24-1 to TRBJ2-3, with TRBD2 matching 8 bases. Losses at the gene ends were 8 bases for V and 2 bases for J; bases not matched to a gene: 8. Germline values: CDR1 KGHDR, CDR2 SFDVKD. The CDR3 totals 15 residues. CDR3 DNA, as far as it was read: TGTGCCACCACCTCGGGGACTAGTCCCACAGATACG. Amino acid sequence: CATTSGTSPTDT. The entire CDR3 protein reads CATTSGTSPTDTQYF.

Of note for this clone: Read data end 3 residues before the CDR3 end; the end is taken from the germline J gene. The chain is built from TRBV20-1 and TRBJ1-1; 7 positions agree with TRBD1. Looked up from germline, CDR1 is DFQATT and CDR2 is SNEGSKA (reference sequence). The CDR3 loop spans 18 amino acids. The trim removed 2 bases at V and 0 bases at J, leaving 15 bases unmatched. The CDR3: CSARRGWPTGYMNTEAFF. The covered CDR3 bases are TGCAGTGCTAGACGAGGGTGGCCGACAGGGTACATGAACACTGAA.

Notes on this clone: The CDR3 extends 3 residues past the end of the read, so its final part is completed from the germline J gene. This rearrangement joins TRBV20-1 to TRBJ2-7, with 14 positions matching TRBD2. The CDR3 contains 16 residues. Germline-derived CDR1 and CDR2 are DFQATT and SNEGSKA (reference sequence). V shed 6 bases, J shed 2 bases, and the junction held 9 bases outside the gene matches. The CDR3 spells CSARGLAGGLTYEQYF. CDR3 DNA (partial): TGCAGTGCCCGTGGACTAGCGGGAGGTCTTACCTACGAG.

Comment on this clone: The read ends 3 residues shy of where the CDR3 ends; the end is completed using the germline J gene. The genes are TRBV7-7 and TRBJ2-3; no clear D gene. The germline CDR1 and CDR2 sequences are SSHAT and FNYEAQ (reference sequence). This CDR3 is built from 13 residues. V was clipped by 4 bases and J by 4 bases, with 9 bases between them. The DNA read from the CDR3 is TGTGCCAGCAGCTCCCGCACGGCAGATACG. Its translation is CASSSRTADT. Given in full, the CDR3 is CASSSRTADTQYF.

In the case of this clone: The read finishes 3 residues shy of the CDR3 end, and the germline J gene is used to complete it. The V call is TRBV30, the J call TRBJ1-2; TRBD1 might be the D (5 bases). Germline V gene data show CDR1 as GTSNPN and CDR2 as SVGIG (reference sequence). The CDR3 extends over 14 amino acids. Incomplete CDR3 DNA: TGTGCCTGGACCTCCGGGACTTTTAACAATGAC. It translates to CAWTSGTFNND. The entire CDR3 is CAWTSGTFNNDYTF.

A remark on this clone: The read terminates 3 residues before the CDR3 end, so the remaining end is supplied by the germline J gene. The V and J genes are TRBV19 and TRBJ1-1, with 11 nucleotides matching TRBD1. Germline V gene data show CDR1 as LNHDA and CDR2 as SQIVND (reference sequence). The ends lost 5 bases at V and 1 base at J; junction bases unmatched: 0. This CDR3 contains 14 residues. The covered CDR3 bases are TGTGCCAGTAGTGGGACAGGGGGGAACACTGAA. Its translation is CASSGTGGNTE. The entire CDR3 sequence reads CASSGTGGNTEAFF.

With regard to this clone: From the germline J gene comes the end of the CDR3, since the read stops 3 residues before it. The genes are TRBV29-1 and TRBJ2-1, with D possibly TRBD1 on 6 matching bases. The V gene's germline CDR1 is SQVTM and CDR2 ANQGSEA. This CDR3 has 14 residues. Trimming took off 3 bases at V and 6 bases at J, with 15 bases between the two ends. The sequenced part of the CDR3 DNA is TGCAGCGTTGAGGACACAGGGACGGGCAATGAG. Translating gives CSVEDTGTGNE. In full, the CDR3 is CSVEDTGTGNEQFF.

As concerns this clone: Coverage ceases 3 residues before the CDR3 finishes, and the germline J gene fills in the end. This chain uses TRBV28 with TRBJ1-5, with TRBD1 matching over 12 bases. The CDR3 consists of 16 residues. J gave up 8 bases and V 6 bases, and 11 bases lay outside the gene matches. CDR1 and CDR2 from the germline V gene are MDHEN and SYDVKM. This chain's CDR3 is CASRSGQGAVLEPQHF. The sequenced CDR3 bases are TGTGCCAGCAGGTCGGGACAGGGGGCCGTACTCGAGCCC. Using reference TRBV28 and TRBJ1-5 for the parts outside the CDR3, the full variable domain is DVKVTQSSRYLVKRTGEKVFLECVQDMDHENMFWYRQDPGLGLRLIYFSYDVKMKEKGDIPEGYSVSREKKERFSLILESASTNQTSMYLCASRSGQGAVLEPQHFGDGTRLSIL.

CDR3 bases read: TGTGCCAGTCTGACAGGGGTGGGTGATCAGCCG. The encoded protein is CASLTGVGDQP. The entire CDR3 protein is CASLTGVGDQPQYF. The rearrangement links TRBV19 to TRBJ2-3; TRBD1 matches 8 bases. The read falls 3 residues short of the CDR3 end, and the missing part is taken from the germline J gene. The CDR3 runs 14 residues. CDR1 is LNHDA and CDR2 is SQIVND in the germline V gene (reference sequence).

Comments on this clone: The junction and the germline gene differ at one end; a read error may be behind it. The read terminates 3 residues before the CDR3 end, so the remaining end is supplied by the germline J gene. This chain uses TRBV18 with TRBJ2-3; TRBD2 matches 9 bases. CDR1 is KGHSH and CDR2 is LQKENI in the germline V gene. The CDR3 runs 15 residues. The CDR3 DNA, read in part, is TGTGCCAGCTCGCCACTCGGGACTAGCCCAGATACG. This codes for CASSPLGTSPDT. The whole CDR3 region reads CASSPLGTSPDTQYF.

Worth noting for this clone: From the germline J gene comes the end of the CDR3, since the read stops 3 residues before it. V and J are TRBV5-1 and TRBJ1-4; D call uncertain. Germline V lookup: CDR1 SGHRS, CDR2 YFSETQ. Trimming removed 4 bases from V and 0 bases from J, with 7 bases in between. This CDR3 has 14 residues. The CDR3 loop reads CASSLTATNEKLFF. The CDR3 DNA, read in part, is TGCGCCAGCAGCCTAACAGCAACTAATGAAAAA.

In the case of this clone: Read sequence stops 3 residues before the CDR3 end, and the germline J gene provides the missing end. The V call is TRBV19, the J call TRBJ2-1; D possibly corresponds to TRBD2 (6 bases). From germline, CDR1 is LNHDA and CDR2 SQIVND (reference sequence). V dropped 8 bases and J dropped 6 bases, with 11 bases sitting between them. The CDR3 spans 12 residues. The part of the CDR3 DNA that was read is TGTGCCAGTGGGGACTTCGTCAATGAG. Its translation: CASGDFVNE. The whole CDR3 region reads CASGDFVNEQFF. Complete variable domain (other parts from reference TRBV19 and TRBJ2-1): DGGITQSPKYLFRKEGQNVTLSCEQNLNHDAMYWYRQDPGQGLRLIYYSQIVNDFQKGDIAEGYSVSREKKESFPLTVTSAQKNPTAFYLCASGDFVNEQFFGPGTRLTVL.

To note about this clone: The CDR3 end falls 3 residues outside the read, so it is completed with the germline J gene. This chain uses TRBV10-3 with TRBJ2-7, with TRBD2 identical over 11 bases. CDR1 is ENHRY, CDR2 SYGVKD, per germline. The CDR3 spans 15 residues. Unmatched junction bases numbered 3, after V lost 5 bases and J lost 0 bases. CDR3: CAISSTSGNSYEQYF. The CDR3 DNA, read in part, is TGTGCCATCAGTTCGACTAGCGGGAACTCCTACGAG.

On this clone: The CDR3 goes on 3 residues after the read ends, and that part is filled in from the germline J gene. The chain recombines TRBV18 with TRBJ2-3; a possible D gene is TRBD1 (5 bases). With 6 bases removed from V and 4 bases from J, the gap between germline ends came to 14 bases. Germline lookup yields CDR1 KGHSH and CDR2 LQKENI. The CDR3 totals 14 residues. The part of the CDR3 DNA that was read is TGTGCCAGCTCTTTCTCCGACAGATCAGATACG. Translated, it gives CASSFSDRSDT. The full CDR3 reads CASSFSDRSDTQYF.

Comments on this clone: Sequencing ends 3 residues short of the CDR3 end; the germline J gene provides the rest. J is TRBJ1-1 and V is TRBV19; TRBD1 matches at 7 bases. J lost 2 bases, V lost 3 bases, and 12 bases had no gene match. This CDR3 has 17 amino acids. Germline V gene sequence: CDR1 LNHDA, CDR2 SQIVND (reference sequence). The sequenced part of the CDR3 DNA is TGTGCCAGTAGTATCCGGGACAGCCAGAGTAAAAACACTGAA. It specifies CASSIRDSQSKNTE. The whole CDR3 sequence reads CASSIRDSQSKNTEAFF. Full variable domain (missing parts from reference TRBV19 and TRBJ1-1): DGGITQSPKYLFRKEGQNVTLSCEQNLNHDAMYWYRQDPGQGLRLIYYSQIVNDFQKGDIAEGYSVSREKKESFPLTVTSAQKNPTAFYLCASSIRDSQSKNTEAFFGQGTRLTVV.

Worth noting for this clone: The read ends 3 residues shy of where the CDR3 ends; the end is completed using the germline J gene. The chain employs TRBV6-1 and TRBJ1-5; weak D call: TRBD1 (6 bases). Germline V gene sequence: CDR1 MNHNS, CDR2 SASEGT. V lost 3 bases and J 5 bases, leaving 11 bases between the germline ends. The CDR3 has 14 residues. CDR3 residues: CASSDTGLDQPQHF. CDR3 DNA, as far as it was read: TGTGCCAGCAGTGACACAGGGCTTGATCAGCCC.

Of note for this clone: The read gets to within 3 residues of the CDR3 end, and the germline J gene fills in the rest. V usage is TRBV11-2 and J usage is TRBJ2-1; D uncertain. The V end lost 4 bases, the J end lost 4 bases, and 8 bases lay between the germline ends. There are 13 residues in the CDR3. CDR1 is SGHAT, CDR2 FQNNGV, per germline. The sequenced part of the CDR3 DNA is TGTGCCAGCAGCTCCCTAGGATACAATGAG. Translated, it gives CASSSLGYNE. In full, the CDR3 is CASSSLGYNEQFF.

For this clone: The germline gene is not matched at one end of the junction; a read error may be the cause. The sequenced fragment ends 3 residues before the CDR3 boundary, so the rest is inferred from the germline J gene. This chain uses TRBV7-7 with TRBJ2-3; 8 nucleotides line up with TRBD1. Germline V gives CDR1 SSHAT, CDR2 FNYEAQ (reference sequence). CDR3 size: 13 residues. Partial CDR3 DNA: TGTGCTAGCAGCCCCGACAGGGGTGAGACG. Protein: CASSPDRGET. The full CDR3 sequence reads CASSPDRGETQYF.